Listed here are 12 T cell receptor beta chains from one sample, sequenced in a study of T cell clonality in common variable immunodeficiency (dated by TCRdb to between 2015 and 2017). The library was obtained by the immunoSEQ multiplex PCR assay. TCRdb obtained this table from immuneACCESS and retained in-frame rearrangements with V and J assigned. These tables miss some clones; where compared with another copy, unresolved V genes account for less than half of the shortfall, and the remainder is unexplained. In this sample the table shows tens of thousands of clones, and no singletons are among them. The ten biggest clones cover 10% to 15% of the sample. Specimen: peripheral blood mononuclear cells. The receptors derive from a person between 18 and 70 years old in good health.

This clone was counted many times. The CDR3 extends 3 residues past the end of the read, so its final part is completed from the germline J gene. The chain recombines TRBV7-2 with TRBJ2-7, with 8 nucleotides matching TRBD2. With 1 base clipped from V and 2 bases from J, the junction kept 4 bases outside the gene matches. Germline V gene data show CDR1 as SGHTA and CDR2 as FQGNSA. The CDR3 is 15 residues long. This CDR3 reads CASSLGGGGPYEQYF. CDR3 bases read: TGTGCCAGCAGCTTAGGTGGCGGGGGGCCCTACGAG.

This clone was found many times. The read ends 3 residues before the CDR3 terminus; that terminus is restored from the germline J gene. The chain joins TRBV7-2 to TRBJ2-1; D might be TRBD2 (6 bases). Trimming stripped 6 bases from V and 7 bases from J, with 16 bases between. This CDR3 is built from 14 residues. CDR1 is SGHTA, CDR2 FQGNSA, per germline. CDR3 sequence reads: CASRGLGLRNEQFF. Incomplete CDR3 DNA: TGTGCCAGCAGGGGATTAGGACTAAGGAATGAG.

Of note for this clone: The CDR3 end is not reached by the read, which stops 3 residues before it; the germline J gene fills it in. This chain joins TRBV5-1 and TRBJ2-7; TRBD2 agrees at 9 bases. The CDR3 extends over 15 amino acids. Trimming cost V 4 bases and J 2 bases; bases outside gene matches: 7. From germline, CDR1 is SGHRS and CDR2 YFSETQ. The covered CDR3 bases are TGCGCCAGCAGCCCCCCTAGCGGGGAGACCTACGAG. Translation: CASSPPSGETYE. The full CDR3 is CASSPPSGETYEQYF.

A note on this clone: The read ends 3 residues early relative to the CDR3; the germline J gene fills the gap. V usage is TRBV18 and J usage is TRBJ1-3; 7 nucleotides match TRBD1. Germline loops: CDR1 KGHSH, CDR2 LQKENI. The CDR3 covers 14 residues. V trimming: 1 base; J trimming: 8 bases; junction bases outside the gene matches: 5. The CDR3 protein is CASSPRQGRDTIYF. Partial CDR3 DNA: TGTGCCAGCTCACCACGACAGGGTCGGGACACC.

This clone has a handful of counts. The read finishes 3 residues shy of the CDR3 end, and the germline J gene is used to complete it. The gene calls are TRBV7-8 and TRBJ1-6, with no clear D. V gave up 1 base and J gave up 7 bases, with 8 bases separating them. Germline V gene data show CDR1 as SGHVS and CDR2 as FQNEAQ. The CDR3 is 14 amino acids. CDR3 DNA (partial): TGTGCCAGCAGCTTAGAGGCAGCGAATTCACCC. Protein sequence: CASSLEAANSP. The whole CDR3 protein is CASSLEAANSPLHF. Complete variable domain (other parts from reference TRBV7-8 and TRBJ1-6): GAGVSQSPRYKVAKRGQDVALRCDPISGHVSLFWYQQALGQGPEFLTYFQNEAQLDKSGLPSDRFFAERPEGSVSTLKIQRTQQEDSAVYLCASSLEAANSPLHFGNGTRLTVT.

As to this clone: The CDR3 goes on 3 residues after the read ends, and that part is filled in from the germline J gene. The genes are TRBV18 and TRBJ2-3; D perhaps matches TRBD2 (6 bases). This CDR3 has 16 residues. Germline assignment: CDR1 KGHSH and CDR2 LQKENI. The CDR3 DNA, read in part, is TGTGCCAGCTCACCGTCTCAGGGAGGCCGCAATCAGCCG. Its protein product is CASSPSQGGRNQP. The entire CDR3 protein is CASSPSQGGRNQPQYF.

This clone was counted many times. The read is 3 residues too short to cover the CDR3 end, so that end is filled in from the germline J gene. The rearrangement links TRBV7-6 to TRBJ1-2, with TRBD1 matching over 9 bases. CDR3 length: 15 amino acids. CDR1 is SGHVS, CDR2 FNYEAQ, per germline. The junction had 7 bases not matched to a gene; V was cut back by 4 bases and J by 4 bases. CDR3 sequence: CASSSGQGSGYGYTF. Partial CDR3 DNA: TGTGCCAGCAGCTCAGGACAGGGGTCCGGCTATGGC.

This clone was seen a handful of times. The CDR3 end is not reached by the read, which stops 3 residues before it; the germline J gene fills it in. This chain joins TRBV18 and TRBJ1-3; perhaps TRBD1 as D (5 bases). This CDR3 is built from 14 residues. Germline lookup yields CDR1 KGHSH and CDR2 LQKENI. Trimming cost V 2 bases and J 9 bases, with 14 bases left between them. CDR3 bases read: TGTGCCAGCTCACCAGGGGGGGACTGGAGCACC. Protein: CASSPGGDWST. The full CDR3 protein is CASSPGGDWSTIYF.

In this sample, this clone turned up a few times. The DNA ends 3 residues before the CDR3 does, and the rest of the CDR3 is filled in from the germline J gene. This chain links TRBV5-1 with TRBJ2-1, with 9 bases that match TRBD2. Germline-derived CDR1 and CDR2 are SGHRS and YFSETQ. V lost 7 bases and J lost 9; bases outside the gene matches: 8. The CDR3 covers 13 residues. The CDR3 DNA, read in part, is TGCGCCAGCCGCGGGGGGGCGGTCACTGAG. Its translation is CASRGGAVTE. The CDR3 in full is CASRGGAVTEQFF.

This clone was seen ten or more times. The read halts 3 residues ahead of the CDR3 end, with the missing end drawn from the germline J gene. The V call is TRBV10-3, the J call TRBJ2-3; 13 nucleotides align to TRBD2. V lost 4 bases, J lost 5 bases, and 0 bases stayed unmatched. CDR1 ENHRY and CDR2 SYGVKD come from the germline V gene. The CDR3 has 14 residues. The sequenced CDR3 bases are TGTGCCATCAGTGGGACTAGCGGGGGAGATACG. This encodes CAISGTSGGDT. The full CDR3 protein is CAISGTSGGDTQYF.

A few counts support this clone. The observed sequence ends 3 residues before the CDR3 terminus, with the missing tail filled in from the germline J gene. V gene TRBV19 combines with J gene TRBJ1-5, with 8 bases that match TRBD1. The CDR3 contains 14 residues. Trimming at V came to 1 base and at J to 6 bases, leaving 2 bases not matched to a gene. CDR1 LNHDA and CDR2 SQIVND come from the germline V gene (reference sequence). CDR3 DNA, as far as it was read: TGTGCCAGTAGTATAGCGACAGGGGTTCAGCCC. Residues: CASSIATGVQP. In full, the CDR3 reads CASSIATGVQPQHF. The complete variable domain, with remaining parts taken from reference TRBV19 and TRBJ1-5, reads DGGITQSPKYLFRKEGQNVTLSCEQNLNHDAMYWYRQDPGQGLRLIYYSQIVNDFQKGDIAEGYSVSREKKESFPLTVTSAQKNPTAFYLCASSIATGVQPQHFGDGTRLSIL.

This clone was counted between two and nine times. The read ends 3 residues early relative to the CDR3; the germline J gene fills the gap. The chain couples TRBV19 to TRBJ2-7, with D perhaps TRBD1 (6 bases). V lost 5 bases to trimming and J lost 4 bases, with 24 bases between them. Germline values: CDR1 LNHDA, CDR2 SQIVND (reference sequence). This CDR3 comprises 17 residues. The CDR3: CASSDIRGSGPMYEQYF. CDR3 DNA (partial): TGTGCCAGTAGTGACATTAGGGGGAGCGGCCCCATGTACGAG. Full variable domain (remainder filled in from reference TRBV19 and TRBJ2-7): DGGITQSPKYLFRKEGQNVTLSCEQNLNHDAMYWYRQDPGQGLRLIYYSQIVNDFQKGDIAEGYSVSREKKESFPLTVTSAQKNPTAFYLCASSDIRGSGPMYEQYFGPGTRLTVT.